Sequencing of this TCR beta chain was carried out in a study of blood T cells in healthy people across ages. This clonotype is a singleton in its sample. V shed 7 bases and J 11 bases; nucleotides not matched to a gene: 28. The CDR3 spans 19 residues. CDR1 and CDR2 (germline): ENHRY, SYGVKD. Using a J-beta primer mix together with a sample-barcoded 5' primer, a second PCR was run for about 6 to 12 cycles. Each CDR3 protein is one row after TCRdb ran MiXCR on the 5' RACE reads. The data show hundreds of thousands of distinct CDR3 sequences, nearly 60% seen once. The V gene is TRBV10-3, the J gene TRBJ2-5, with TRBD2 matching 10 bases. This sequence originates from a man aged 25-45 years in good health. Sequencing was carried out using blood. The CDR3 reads CAINPNPGLAEGTYNEQYF. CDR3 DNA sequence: TGTGCCATCAACCCAAACCCAGGACTAGCGGAAGGAACTTACAATGAGCAGTACTTC.